The 19 T cell receptor beta chains below were found in one sample sequenced in a study of blood T cell repertoires in COVID-19. Generated by immunoSEQ multiplex PCR, the TCRdb table keeps only in-frame clones and is missing some. This sample carries over 150,000 clones, about four fifths of them seen once, and the ten largest clones take 2.5% to 3.5%. Sequences were obtained from PBMCs or T cells enriched from blood (not recorded which). The origin of the receptors is a woman aged 25-40 years who had recovered from COVID-19.

The chain couples TRBV5-4 to TRBJ2-3; TRBD2 matches at 9 bases. There are 16 residues in the CDR3. The V gene's germline CDR1 is SGHNT and CDR2 YYREEE (reference sequence). V shed 6 bases and J 0 bases; nucleotides not matched to a gene: 8. The CDR3 sequence: CASTLAGTISTDTQYF. The CDR3 nucleotides read TGTGCCAGCACCCTAGCGGGGACCATTAGCACAGATACGCAGTATTTT.

In the case of this clone: The sample has other DNA sequences that encode this CDR3 too. This chain links TRBV5-1 with TRBJ2-1; D unresolved. From germline, CDR1 is SGHRS and CDR2 YFSETQ. Trimming took 0 bases from V and 7 from J, leaving 2 bases between them. The CDR3 length is 11 residues. This chain's CDR3 is CASSLANEQFF. CDR3 coding DNA: TGCGCCAGCAGCTTGGCTAATGAGCAGTTCTTC.

CDR3: CSVGGGTGGYEQFF. The DNA of the CDR3 is TGCAGCGTTGGGGGCGGGACAGGGGGCTATGAGCAGTTCTTC. This rearrangement joins TRBV29-1 to TRBJ2-1; TRBD1 matches 12 bases. After removal of 4 bases from V and 8 bases from J, the junction contained 6 bases not matched to a gene. CDR1 is SQVTM and CDR2 is ANQGSEA in the germline V gene. The CDR3 runs to 14 residues.

The chain recombines TRBV13 with TRBJ2-7; D might be TRBD2 (6 bases). CDR3 length: 16 amino acids. The V gene lost 3 bases and the J gene lost 3 bases, with 18 bases spanning the gap. Looked up from germline, CDR1 is PRHDT and CDR2 is FYEKMQ (reference sequence). This CDR3 is CASSLYGGIASYEQYV. The CDR3 region has the DNA TGTGCCAGCAGCTTGTACGGCGGGATCGCGAGCTACGAGCAGTACGTC.

V usage is TRBV18 and J usage is TRBJ1-2; 8 positions match TRBD1. Germline V gives CDR1 KGHSH, CDR2 LQKENI. There are 14 residues in the CDR3. The V and J ends lost 3 bases and 8 bases, in that order; junction bases with no gene match: 8. CDR3 residues: CASSPFGQGYGYTF. The CDR3 DNA follows: TGTGCCAGCTCACCCTTCGGACAGGGTTACGGCTACACCTTC.

J is TRBJ2-3 and V is TRBV7-9; a possible D gene is TRBD2 (6 bases). CDR1 SEHNR and CDR2 FQNEAQ come from the germline V gene (reference sequence). The CDR3 is 16 amino acids. V was pared by 5 bases and J by 2 bases, with 17 bases between. The CDR3 DNA follows: TGTGCCAGCAGCAAACTTGAACTAGCAAACACAGATACGCAGTATTTT. This encodes CASSKLELANTDTQYF. The entire variable domain, with the rest obtained from reference TRBV7-9 and TRBJ2-3, is as follows: DTGVSQNPRHKITKRGQNVTFRCDPISEHNRLYWYRQTLGQGPEFLTYFQNEAQLEKSRLLSDRFSAERPKGSFSTLEIQRTEQGDSAMYLCASSKLELANTDTQYFGPGTRLTVL.

V gene TRBV2 combines with J gene TRBJ1-2; 9 bases align to TRBD1. CDR1 is SNHLY, CDR2 FYNNEI, per germline. The junction had 3 bases not matched to a gene; V was cut back by 10 bases and J by 3 bases. The CDR3 runs 12 residues. The CDR3 bases are TGTGCCATGGGACAGGGAGACTATGGCTACACCTTC. Translating it yields CAMGQGDYGYTF.

The V gene is TRBV6-5, the J gene TRBJ2-1; 12 bases align to TRBD2. CDR1 MNHEY and CDR2 SVGAGI come from the germline V gene. CDR3 size: 13 residues. With V trimmed by 10 bases and J by 7 bases, 5 bases remained unmatched. The DNA of the CDR3 is TGTGCCACCGGACTAGCGGGAAATAATGAGCAGTTCTTC. Its protein product is CATGLAGNNEQFF.

The gene calls are TRBV5-6 and TRBJ2-3; tentatively, D is TRBD1 (6 bases). The CDR3 totals 16 residues. V lost 2 bases, J lost 1 base, and 14 bases lay in between. CDR1 and CDR2 from the germline V gene are SGHDT and YYEEEE. The CDR3 coding sequence is TGTGCCAGCAGCTTCTCCAGGGGTCAGGGCACAGATACGCAGTATTTT. Its protein product is CASSFSRGQGTDTQYF.

The chain links TRBV11-2 to TRBJ1-2; D might be TRBD1 (5 bases). Germline V CDR1 and CDR2: SGHAT, FQNNGV. V lost 4 bases and J lost 8, with 11 bases in between. The CDR3 runs to 12 residues. The CDR3 reads CASSSGGYGYTF. The DNA for the CDR3 is TGTGCCAGCAGCTCCGGGGGATACGGCTACACCTTC. Full variable domain (missing parts from reference TRBV11-2 and TRBJ1-2): EAGVAQSPRYKIIEKRQSVAFWCNPISGHATLYWYQQILGQGPKLLIQFQNNGVVDDSQLPKDRFSAERLKGVDSTLKIQPAKLEDSAVYLCASSSGGYGYTFGSGTRLTVV.

This clone was seen just once. The rearrangement uses TRBV19 and TRBJ1-5; TRBD1 agrees at 9 bases. Germline trimming cut 3 bases from V and 2 bases from J; bases unmatched to any gene: 5. Per the germline V gene, CDR1 is LNHDA and CDR2 is SQIVND (reference sequence). There are 16 residues in the CDR3. CDR3 sequence: CASSILDRGGNQPQHF. The CDR3 DNA is TGTGCCAGTAGTATCCTGGACAGGGGCGGCAATCAGCCCCAGCATTTT.

DNA for the CDR3: TGTGCCACCCACCGGAACTATGGCTACACCTTC. Its protein product is CATHRNYGYTF. The chain carries TRBV19 and TRBJ1-2, with D unclear. The V gene lost 10 bases and the J gene lost 2 bases, with 8 bases spanning the gap. Germline V lookup: CDR1 LNHDA, CDR2 SQIVND (reference sequence). This CDR3 has 11 amino acids.

The V and J genes are TRBV6-6 and TRBJ2-1; TRBD2 might be the D (6 bases). Germline V CDR1 and CDR2: MNHNY, SVGAGI (reference sequence). V was cut by 8 bases and J by 9 bases, with 20 bases left in between. This CDR3 region has 14 residues. The CDR3 sequence is CASRDVGSNSEQFF. CDR3 nucleotide sequence: TGTGCCAGCCGGGACGTCGGGAGTAACAGTGAGCAGTTCTTC.

V is TRBV7-2 and J is TRBJ2-7; D is perhaps TRBD1 (5 bases). CDR3 length equals 14 residues. Between the trimmed V and J ends, which lost 3 bases and 1 base, there was a span of 10 bases. In germline, CDR1 is SGHTA, CDR2 FQGNSA. This chain's CDR3 is CASSFTDISYEQYF. The DNA for the CDR3 is TGTGCCAGCAGCTTTACGGACATATCCTACGAGCAGTACTTC.

CDR3 nucleotides: TGTGCCAGCAGCTTAGCCAGGGCCGGCAATCAGCCCCAGCATTTT. Protein sequence: CASSLARAGNQPQHF. The gene calls are TRBV7-8 and TRBJ1-5, with a possible D match to TRBD1 (5 bases). Per the germline V gene, CDR1 is SGHVS and CDR2 is FQNEAQ. The CDR3 is 15 residues long. Deletions cut 0 bases from V and 2 bases from J, with 8 bases between.

The chain recombines TRBV28 with TRBJ1-2; the match to TRBD1 covers 12 bases. V trimming: 4 bases; J trimming: 8 bases; junction bases outside the gene matches: 11. CDR1 and CDR2 (germline): MDHEN, SYDVKM. This CDR3 is 16 amino acids long. This CDR3 reads CASSWDRGRILLGYTF. Here the CDR3 DNA reads TGTGCCAGCAGTTGGGACAGGGGGCGCATTTTGTTGGGCTACACCTTC.

The table lists this clone with a count of one. V usage is TRBV7-9 and J usage is TRBJ1-5; a weak D match, TRBD1 (5 bases). V lost 6 bases and J 3 bases, leaving 12 bases between the germline ends. The V gene's germline CDR1 is SEHNR and CDR2 FQNEAQ (reference sequence). CDR3 length equals 14 residues. CDR3 amino acids: CASSIDSTNQPQHF. In DNA, the CDR3 is TGTGCCAGCAGTATCGACAGCACCAATCAGCCCCAGCATTTT.

The chain carries TRBV12-3 or TRBV12-4 and TRBJ2-7; 8 bases are a match to TRBD1. The CDR3 totals 13 residues. The V and J ends lost 6 bases and 2 bases, in that order; junction bases with no gene match: 3. CDR3 sequence: CASSPQGAYEQYF. In nucleotides, the CDR3 is TGTGCCAGCAGCCCACAGGGGGCCTACGAGCAGTACTTC.

The chain uses TRBV9 and TRBJ2-1, with TRBD2 matching 7 bases. The length of the CDR3 is 16 residues. Germline V gene lookup returns CDR1 SGDLS and CDR2 YYNGEE. V lost 0 bases and J lost 8; bases outside the gene matches: 11. The CDR3 reads CASSVGWTRIFDEQFF. The CDR3 DNA follows: TGTGCCAGCAGCGTAGGTTGGACTAGGATCTTCGATGAGCAGTTCTTC. The whole variable domain, remainder taken from reference TRBV9 and TRBJ2-1, is DSGVTQTPKHLITATGQRVTLRCSPRSGDLSVYWYQQSLDQGLQFLIQYYNGEERAKGNILERFSAQQFPDLHSELNLSSLELGDSALYFCASSVGWTRIFDEQFFGPGTRLTVL.